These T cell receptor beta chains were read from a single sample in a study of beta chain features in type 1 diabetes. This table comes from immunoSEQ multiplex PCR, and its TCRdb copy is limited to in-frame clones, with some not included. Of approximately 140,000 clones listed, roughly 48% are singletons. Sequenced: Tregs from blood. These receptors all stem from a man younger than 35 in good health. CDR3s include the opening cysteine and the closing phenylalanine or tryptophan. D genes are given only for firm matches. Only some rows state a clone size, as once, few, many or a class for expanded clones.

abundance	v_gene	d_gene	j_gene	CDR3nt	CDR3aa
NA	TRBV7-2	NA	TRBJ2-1	TGTGCCAGCAGGTACAGTCGGCTAGCCGACAATGAGCAGTTCTTC	CASRYSRLADNEQFF
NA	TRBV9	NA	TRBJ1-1	TGTGCCAGCAGCGTAGTTGCGGGAGCGGGCACTGAAGCTTTCTTT	CASSVVAGAGTEAFF
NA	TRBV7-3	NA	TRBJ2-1	TGTGCCAGCAGCCAGGACCACACTAGTGAGCAGTTCTTC	CASSQDHTSEQFF
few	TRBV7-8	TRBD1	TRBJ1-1	TGTGCCAGCAGCTTCGCAGGGGGTCTGGACACTGAAGCTTTCTTT	CASSFAGGLDTEAFF
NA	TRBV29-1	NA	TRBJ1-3	TGCAGCGTTGACCCCCGCGGGGCACCTGGAAACACCATATATTTT	CSVDPRGAPGNTIYF
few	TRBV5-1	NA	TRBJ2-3	TGCGCCAGCAGGCAAGGGGCTACGCAGTATTTT	CASRQGATQYF
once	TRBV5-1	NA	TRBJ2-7	TGCGCCAGCAGCTCGGACGGGGACTACGAGCAGTACTTC	CASSSDGDYEQYF
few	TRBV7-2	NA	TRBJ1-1	TGTGCCAGCAGCTTAGTGGTTGGAATAGGGACACACACTGAAGCTTTCTTT	CASSLVVGIGTHTEAFF
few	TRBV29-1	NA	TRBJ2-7	TGCAGCGTTGCTGATAGCTCCTACGAGCAGTACTTC	CSVADSSYEQYF
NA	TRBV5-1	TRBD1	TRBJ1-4	TGCGCCAGCAGCCCGGGACAGGGTAATGAAAAACTGTTTTTT	CASSPGQGNEKLFF
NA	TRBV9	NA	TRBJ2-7	TGTGCCAGCAGCCTTGCCGGGTCCCCCGGCCCCGAGCAGTACTTC	CASSLAGSPGPEQYF
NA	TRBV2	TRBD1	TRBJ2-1	TGTGCCAGCAGTCCCACAGGGGTAGTTAATGAGCAGTTCTTC	CASSPTGVVNEQFF
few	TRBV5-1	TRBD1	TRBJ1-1	TGCGCCAGCAGCGGACAGGGCATGAACACTGAAGCTTTCTTT	CASSGQGMNTEAFF
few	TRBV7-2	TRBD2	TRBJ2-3	TGTGCCAGCAGCTTTAGCGGGGGAAACACAGATACGCAGTATTTT	CASSFSGGNTDTQYF
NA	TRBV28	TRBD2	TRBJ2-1	TGTGCCAGCAGCGGCCCGGGACTAGCGACCTACAATGAGCAGTTCTTC	CASSGPGLATYNEQFF
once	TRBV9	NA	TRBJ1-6	TGTGCCAGCAGCGTAGATGTGGGCTCACCCCTCCACTTT	CASSVDVGSPLHF
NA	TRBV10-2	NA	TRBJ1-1	TGCGCCAGCAGCACCCTTCCGCGCATAACTGAAGCTTTCTTT	CASSTLPRITEAFF
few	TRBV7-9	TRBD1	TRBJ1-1	TGTGCCAGCAGCGTCGGGACAGGGGGTCGGACTGAAGCTTTCTTT	CASSVGTGGRTEAFF
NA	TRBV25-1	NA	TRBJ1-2	TGTGCCAGCTGCCCCCGGGAGACCAGGGACGGCTACACCTTC	CASCPRETRDGYTF
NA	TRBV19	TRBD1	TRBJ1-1	TGTGCCAGTAGTCTAGCGGGACAGGGTGAAGCTTTCTTT	CASSLAGQGEAFF
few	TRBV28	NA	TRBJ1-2	TGTGCCAGCAGCTCGGGGATCTATGGCTACACCTTC	CASSSGIYGYTF
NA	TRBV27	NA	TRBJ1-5	TGTGCCAGCAGTTTCCTGCAGGGGCCCCAGCATTTT	CASSFLQGPQHF
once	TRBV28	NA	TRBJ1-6	TGTGCCAGCAGTCCTCCGGGACAATATAATTCACCCCTCCACTTT	CASSPPGQYNSPLHF
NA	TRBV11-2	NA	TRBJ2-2	TGTGCCAGCAGCTTAGATGGCGGGGCCAACACCGGGGAGCTGTTTTTT	CASSLDGGANTGELFF
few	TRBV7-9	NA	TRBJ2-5	TGTGCCAGCAGTCCCATCAGGGGACGGGGTCGTGAGACCCAGTACTTC	CASSPIRGRGRETQYF
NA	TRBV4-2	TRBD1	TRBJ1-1	TGTGCCAGCAGCCACACCCAGGGACAGAGGAACACTGAAGCTTTCTTT	CASSHTQGQRNTEAFF
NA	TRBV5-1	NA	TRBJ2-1	TGCGCCAGCAGAGTCGGGGGCTCCTACAATGAGCAGTTCTTC	CASRVGGSYNEQFF
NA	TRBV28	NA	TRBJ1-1	TGTGCCAGCCCCTCCATCTACGGTGAAGCTTTCTTT	CASPSIYGEAFF
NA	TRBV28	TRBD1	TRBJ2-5	TGTGCCAGCAGTAGGGACAGCCAAGAGACCCAGTACTTC	CASSRDSQETQYF
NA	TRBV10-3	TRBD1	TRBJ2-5	TGTGCCATCAGGCCGGACAGGGGGAGAGAGACCCAGTACTTC	CAIRPDRGRETQYF
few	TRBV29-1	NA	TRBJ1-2	TGCAGCGTTCGCTCGAGAAACTATGGCTACACCTTC	CSVRSRNYGYTF
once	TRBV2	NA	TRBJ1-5	TGTGCCGTCGCGAGACAGTCCCAACAGCCCCAGCATTTT	CAVARQSQQPQHF
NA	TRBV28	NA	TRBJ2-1	TGTGCCAGCAGTTTGCGGTTCAATGAGCAGTTCTTC	CASSLRFNEQFF
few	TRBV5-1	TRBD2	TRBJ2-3	TGCGCCAGCAGTGGACTAGCTAGCACAGATACGCAGTATTTT	CASSGLASTDTQYF
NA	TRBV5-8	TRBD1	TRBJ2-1	TGTGCCAGCAGGCCGGACAGGGTCCAGCTATGGGCTGGCAATGAGCAGTTCTTC	CASRPDRVQLWAGNEQFF
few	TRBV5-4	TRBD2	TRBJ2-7	TGTGCCAGCAGCCTCCGACTAGCGGGGGCCTACGAGCAGTACTTC	CASSLRLAGAYEQYF
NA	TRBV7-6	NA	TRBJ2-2	TGTGCCAGCAGCTTCGGACACACAGGGACCGGGGAGCTGTTTTTT	CASSFGHTGTGELFF
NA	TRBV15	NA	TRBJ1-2	TGTGCCACCAGACCCGACAGTACTACCTATGGCTACACCTTC	CATRPDSTTYGYTF
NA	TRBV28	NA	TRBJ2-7	TGTGCCAGCAGTTTAAACGGCCGCGGGGAGCAGTACTTC	CASSLNGRGEQYF
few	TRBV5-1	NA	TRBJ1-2	TGCGCCAGCAGCACAGGGAACTATGGCTACACCTTC	CASSTGNYGYTF
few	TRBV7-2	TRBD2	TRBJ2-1	TGTGCCAGCAGCCGGACTAGCGAATACAATGAGCAGTTCTTC	CASSRTSEYNEQFF
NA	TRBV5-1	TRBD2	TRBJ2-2	TGCGCCAGCAGCTTGGCCCCTGGGACTAGCGGGGGTGACACCGGGGAGCTGTTTTTT	CASSLAPGTSGGDTGELFF
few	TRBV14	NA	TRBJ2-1	TGTGCCAGCAGCCCACAGGTTGTGAATGAGCAGTTCTTC	CASSPQVVNEQFF
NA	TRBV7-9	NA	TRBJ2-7	TGTGCCAGCTTGAGGGCAGGGGCCCACGAGCAGTACTTC	CASLRAGAHEQYF
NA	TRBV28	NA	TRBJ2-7	TGTGCCAGCAGTTCTGCGGGACCTACCTACGAGCAGTACTTC	CASSSAGPTYEQYF
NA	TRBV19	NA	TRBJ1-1	TGTGCCAGTAGCCTTCGTACAGGACGAAGCACTGAAGCTTTCTTT	CASSLRTGRSTEAFF
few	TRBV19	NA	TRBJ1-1	TGTGCCAGTAGAAACCAGGGTGAGTCAAGCACTGAAGCTTTCTTT	CASRNQGESSTEAFF
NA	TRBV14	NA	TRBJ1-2	TGTGCCAGCAGCCAAGGCATCTGGGGCAGTTCCTATGGCTACACCTTC	CASSQGIWGSSYGYTF